This T cell receptor (beta chain) was observed in a study of cytomegalovirus exposure and HLA in healthy donors. Across the whole study: The platform used for the 120 validation repertoires matched that of the roughly 630 first-cohort repertoires, a later analysis reported.

The junction had 12 bases not matched to a gene; V was cut back by 2 bases and J by 3 bases. The V gene's germline CDR1 is SGHRS and CDR2 YFSETQ. The CDR3 runs 17 residues. The method was immunoSEQ multiplex PCR; TCRdb's version includes in-frame clones alone and lacks a portion of them. The sample consists of around 140,000 clones, roughly 86% of them appearing once. V gene TRBV5-1 combines with J gene TRBJ1-1, with TRBD1 matching over 8 bases. This sequence originates from a man younger than 35 in good health and CMV-seropositive. The sample was PBMCs. The CDR3 spells CASSFGAGGPGDTEAFF. The CDR3 DNA is TGCGCCAGCAGCTTTGGGGCAGGGGGCCCAGGGGACACTGAAGCTTTCTTT.